Shown below are 31 T cell receptor beta chains from a single sample sequenced in a study of T cells expressing NK-cell markers. TCRdb re-called the 5' RACE reads; every CDR3 protein appears as one record, without DNA. The listing contains 500,000 or so distinct CDR3 sequences. Sample: blood T cells: a sorted CD56 or NKG2C T cell subset, CD4+ or CD8+ T cells, or bulk PBMC T cells (not recorded which). These receptors originate from a man aged 18 to 29 in good health.

The chain carries TRBV5-1 and TRBJ2-1. Germline CDR1 and CDR2: SGHRS and YFSETQ. The CDR3 runs 12 residues. CDR3: CASSLEGNEQFF.

The chain uses TRBV10-1 and TRBJ2-3; without DNA, the TCRdb call of TRBD2 cannot be checked. Per germline, CDR1 WNHNN and CDR2 SYGVQD (reference sequence). This CDR3 region has 17 residues. CDR3 loop: CASSSSGRVGRTDTQYF.

This chain joins TRBV7-2 and TRBJ1-1; TCRdb indicates TRBD1, and absent DNA this call remains unverified. The CDR3 length is 12 residues. In germline, CDR1 is SGHTA, CDR2 FQGNSA. CDR3 protein: CASSPQGAEAFF. The full variable domain, completed using reference TRBV7-2 and TRBJ1-1, is GAGVSQSPSNKVTEKGKDVELRCDPISGHTALYWYRQSLGQGLEFLIYFQGNSAPDKSGLPSDRFSAERTGGSVSTLTIQRTQQEDSAVYLCASSPQGAEAFFGQGTRLTVV.

This chain connects TRBV20-1 to TRBJ1-2; TCRdb gives TRBD1 as the D gene, but with no DNA this cannot be confirmed. Germline CDR1 and CDR2: DFQATT and SNEGSKA (reference sequence). This CDR3 has 12 residues. CDR3 amino acids: CSAYVTGDGYTF.

This rearrangement joins TRBV7-2 to TRBJ1-1. CDR3 size: 15 residues. Germline values: CDR1 SGHTA, CDR2 FQGNSA. This CDR3 reads CASSSRHAMNTEAFF.

V usage is TRBV5-1 and J usage is TRBJ2-3. Germline lookup yields CDR1 SGHRS and CDR2 YFSETQ. The CDR3 runs to 15 residues. CDR3 loop: CASSLASSSWDTQYF.

J is TRBJ2-7 and V is TRBV6-1. Per germline, CDR1 MNHNS and CDR2 SASEGT. The CDR3 spans 14 residues. The CDR3 spells CASSGGQWTYEQYF.

The J gene is TRBJ2-5, the V gene TRBV2; as DNA is missing, the TRBD1 call by TCRdb cannot be tested. CDR3 length: 16 amino acids. Germline lookup yields CDR1 SNHLY and CDR2 FYNNEI. The CDR3 sequence is CASGDDRATFRETQYF.

This chain uses TRBV12-3 or TRBV12-4 with TRBJ2-1. This CDR3 is 15 amino acids long. The CDR3 sequence is CASSLVADLYNEQFF.

The CDR3 sequence is CAIEGDFWHEQFF. The chain combines TRBV21-1 with TRBJ2-1; lacking DNA, the TRBD1 call made by TCRdb goes unchecked. TRBV21-1 is deemed a pseudogene. This CDR3 contains 13 residues.

This chain connects TRBV6-1 to TRBJ1-2. This CDR3 has 11 residues. Per germline, CDR1 MNHNS and CDR2 SASEGT. CDR3 protein: CASSEVYGYTF.

The chain is built from TRBV12-3 or TRBV12-4 and TRBJ1-1; there is no DNA to check the TCRdb D call of TRBD1. This CDR3 spans 13 amino acids. The chain's CDR3 is CASSRGPGAEAFF.

The chain recombines TRBV3-1 with TRBJ1-2; TCRdb returns TRBD1, unconfirmable since there is no DNA. From germline, CDR1 is LGHDT and CDR2 YNNKEL (reference sequence). The CDR3 is made up of 13 amino acids. The CDR3 loop reads CASSQGTGGGYTF.

The J gene is TRBJ2-3, the V gene TRBV20-1; TCRdb calls TRBD1, which cannot be checked without DNA. From germline, CDR1 is DFQATT and CDR2 SNEGSKA (reference sequence). This CDR3 has 15 residues. The CDR3 loop is CSASPPADITDTQYF.

The chain carries TRBV9 and TRBJ2-3; TCRdb's D call of TRBD2 is untestable without DNA. Germline CDR1 reads SGDLS; CDR2 reads YYNGEE. The CDR3 is 17 residues long. This chain's CDR3 is CASSSGTSGRNTDTQYF.

The chain joins TRBV7-2 to TRBJ2-5; there is no DNA to check the TCRdb D call of TRBD1. The CDR3 has 16 amino acids. Germline CDR1 is SGHTA and CDR2 is FQGNSA. The CDR3 is CASSSTGTGGRETQYF.

J is TRBJ2-5 and V is TRBV24-1; TCRdb's D call, TRBD1, is unchecked because there is no DNA. The CDR3 runs to 16 residues. Germline V gene data show CDR1 as KGHDR and CDR2 as SFDVKD. The CDR3 protein is CATSDPRDRGKETQYF.

The V and J genes are TRBV29-1 and TRBJ2-1; TCRdb selects TRBD2, and the lack of DNA leaves this call unchecked. The CDR3 extends over 15 amino acids. Germline-derived CDR1 and CDR2 are SQVTM and ANQGSEA. The chain's CDR3 is CSATLGTSANNEQFF.

The V and J genes are TRBV27 and TRBJ1-4; the D call of TRBD1 rests on TCRdb alone, since no DNA is present to check it. From germline, CDR1 is MNHEY and CDR2 SMNVEV (reference sequence). The CDR3 runs to 18 residues. This CDR3 reads CASSSYVRRDNGNEKLFF.

The chain joins TRBV20-1 to TRBJ2-1; the TCRdb D gene call, TRBD2, has no DNA to confirm it. CDR3 size: 16 residues. The germline CDR1 and CDR2 sequences are DFQATT and SNEGSKA (reference sequence). The CDR3 sequence: CSARGLAGKQVDEQFF.

The rearrangement links TRBV5-1 to TRBJ2-1. CDR3 length: 16 residues. CDR1 and CDR2 (germline): SGHRS, YFSETQ. The CDR3 here is CASSLLGSSPYNEQFF.

This rearrangement joins TRBV6-1 to TRBJ2-3. The CDR3 covers 13 residues. Germline V gene data show CDR1 as MNHNS and CDR2 as SASEGT. CDR3 sequence: CASIGQHTDTQYF.

This rearrangement joins TRBV7-9 to TRBJ2-2. CDR3 length: 14 residues. Germline values: CDR1 SEHNR, CDR2 FQNEAQ (reference sequence). The CDR3 region is CASSRVKIPGELFF.

V usage is TRBV29-1 and J usage is TRBJ2-2; the D call of TRBD1 rests on TCRdb alone, since no DNA is present to check it. CDR3 size: 14 residues. The germline CDR1 and CDR2 sequences are SQVTM and ANQGSEA. This CDR3 reads CSALTGPNTGELFF.

The chain combines TRBV20-1 with TRBJ2-7; TCRdb selects TRBD2, and the lack of DNA leaves this call unchecked. The germline V gene has CDR1 DFQATT and CDR2 SNEGSKA (reference sequence). The CDR3 sequence is 13 residues long. The CDR3 region is CSANSPTPYEQYF.

The CDR3 loop is CASSPEDIPIQYF. The V call is TRBV5-1, the J call TRBJ2-4; TCRdb proposes TRBD1, but this gene call is untestable without DNA. In germline, CDR1 is SGHRS, CDR2 YFSETQ. The CDR3 has 13 residues.

CDR3 residues: CATQGQLLNTEAFF. This chain joins TRBV10-3 and TRBJ1-1; no DNA is available, so the TRBD1 call from TCRdb remains unchecked. The CDR3 is 14 residues long. Looked up from germline, CDR1 is ENHRY and CDR2 is SYGVKD.

The J gene is TRBJ2-7, the V gene TRBV6-2 or TRBV6-3; as DNA is missing, the TRBD2 call by TCRdb cannot be tested. The CDR3 extends over 15 amino acids. Germline-derived CDR1 and CDR2 are MNHEY and SVGEGT. The CDR3 loop reads CASSVAGAHTYEQYF.

The chain joins TRBV5-1 to TRBJ1-1; TCRdb reports TRBD1, a call that lacks DNA to check it against. The CDR3 has 16 residues. Germline V CDR1 and CDR2: SGHRS, YFSETQ. CDR3 sequence reads: CASRLIFRGPEAEAFF.

The V and J genes are TRBV28 and TRBJ2-7; TCRdb gives TRBD1 as the D gene, but with no DNA this cannot be confirmed. CDR1 is MDHEN and CDR2 is SYDVKM in the germline V gene. The CDR3 is 12 amino acids. CDR3: CATGTGSREQYF.

This chain uses TRBV24-1 with TRBJ1-1. Per germline, CDR1 KGHDR and CDR2 SFDVKD. This CDR3 is 12 amino acids long. CDR3: CATSVRGTEAFF.